This T cell receptor (beta chain) was documented in a study of blood T cells in healthy people across ages. Study-level background: Through template switching, about one barcoded beta molecule was captured per two T cells, as measured in model experiments.

PCR was performed a second time for about 7 to 12 cycles using a sample-barcoded 5' primer and a J-beta primer mix. Every sample produced at least 2.5 million CDR3-containing paired-end reads. TCRdb reprocessed the 5' RACE reads via MiXCR and lists one record per CDR3 protein. The data hold 700,000 to 900,000 distinct CDR3 sequences, with about a quarter observed a single time. The germline CDR1 and CDR2 sequences are MNHNS and SASEGT. The ends lost 1 base at V and 2 bases at J; junction bases unmatched: 7. The CDR3 has 17 amino acids. This same sample was also taken into another study, of T cells of mothers and their children. That report adds: The M1S primer of the second PCR added sample barcodes and 2-4 random nucleotides.

The chain is built from TRBV6-1 and TRBJ2-5, with TRBD2 matching 10 bases. This clonotype was obtained from a boy between 10 and 17 years old in good health. Sequences were obtained from blood. CDR3 in amino acids: CASSEEERGGWQETQYF. CDR3 nucleotides: TGTGCCAGCAGTGAAGAGGAGCGGGGGGGCTGGCAAGAGACCCAGTACTTC.